The T cell receptor beta chain described here comes from a study of blood T cell repertoires in COVID-19. At the level of the study: T cells, B-cell-depleted T cells, or PBMCs provided the cDNA or gDNA that served as material.

Original analysis: Amplifying reference gene primers gave estimates of nucleated cell counts. Data came from immunoSEQ multiplex PCR; TCRdb stores just in-frame clones and leaves some out. V and J calls plus clone size are reproduced from that table; the DNA served to infer D and trimming. The repertoire consists of hundreds of thousands of clones, with more than 80% occurring once and the leading ten covering under 0.3%. The sample comprised peripheral blood. This receptor was taken from a woman between 18 and 29 years old with acute or convalescent COVID-19.

CDR3 in amino acids: CASSSLQGGNSPLHF. The CDR3, as DNA: TGTGCCAGCAGCTCCTTGCAGGGGGGTAATTCACCCCTCCACTTT. This chain links TRBV27 with TRBJ1-6, with 7 bases fitting TRBD1. Germline lookup yields CDR1 MNHEY and CDR2 SMNVEV (reference sequence). Trimming removed 6 bases from V and 6 bases from J; junction bases left unmatched: 8. The CDR3 runs 15 residues.